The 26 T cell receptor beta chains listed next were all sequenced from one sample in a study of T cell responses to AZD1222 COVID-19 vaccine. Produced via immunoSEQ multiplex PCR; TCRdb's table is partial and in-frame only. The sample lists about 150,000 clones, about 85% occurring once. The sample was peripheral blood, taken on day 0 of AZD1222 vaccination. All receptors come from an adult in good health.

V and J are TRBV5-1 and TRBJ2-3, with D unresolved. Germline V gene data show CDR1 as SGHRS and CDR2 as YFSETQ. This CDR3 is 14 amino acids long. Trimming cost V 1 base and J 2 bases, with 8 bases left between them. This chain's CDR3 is CASSLSTNTDTQYF. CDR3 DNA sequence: TGCGCCAGCAGCTTGAGCACAAACACAGATACGCAGTATTTT.

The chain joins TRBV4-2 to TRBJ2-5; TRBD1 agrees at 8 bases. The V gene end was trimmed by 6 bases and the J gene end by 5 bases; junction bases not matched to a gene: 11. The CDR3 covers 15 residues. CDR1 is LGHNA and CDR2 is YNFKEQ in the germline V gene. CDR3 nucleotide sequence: TGTGCCAGCAGAAAGGGACAGGAGGTTTGGGAGACCCAGTACTTC. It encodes CASRKGQEVWETQYF.

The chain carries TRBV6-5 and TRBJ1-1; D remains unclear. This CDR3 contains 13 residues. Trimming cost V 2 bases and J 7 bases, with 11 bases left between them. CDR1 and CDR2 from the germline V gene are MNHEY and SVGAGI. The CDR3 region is CASSYKSLNEAFF. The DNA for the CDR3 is TGTGCCAGCAGTTACAAGAGTCTAAATGAAGCTTTCTTT.

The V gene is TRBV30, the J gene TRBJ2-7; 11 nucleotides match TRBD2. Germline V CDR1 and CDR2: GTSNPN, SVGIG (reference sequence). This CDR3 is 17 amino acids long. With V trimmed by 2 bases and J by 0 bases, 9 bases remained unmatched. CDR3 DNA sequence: TGTGCCTGGAGTCGGGGGTTTGGGACTAGCGGCTCCTACGAGCAGTACTTC. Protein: CAWSRGFGTSGSYEQYF.

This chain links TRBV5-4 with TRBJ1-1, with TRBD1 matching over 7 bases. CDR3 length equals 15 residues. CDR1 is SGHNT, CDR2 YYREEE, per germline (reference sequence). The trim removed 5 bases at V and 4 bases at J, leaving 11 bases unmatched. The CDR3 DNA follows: TGTGCCAGCAGACCCCCAAACAGGGGCGTCACTGAAGCTTTCTTT. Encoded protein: CASRPPNRGVTEAFF.

CDR3: CASTRGALLTETQYF. CDR3 DNA: TGCGCCAGCACCCGGGGGGCCCTACTCACGGAGACCCAGTACTTC. The chain couples TRBV5-1 to TRBJ2-5; D perhaps matches TRBD2 (7 bases). Germline values: CDR1 SGHRS, CDR2 YFSETQ. Trimming took 6 bases from V and 5 from J, leaving 20 bases between them. This CDR3 is 15 amino acids long.

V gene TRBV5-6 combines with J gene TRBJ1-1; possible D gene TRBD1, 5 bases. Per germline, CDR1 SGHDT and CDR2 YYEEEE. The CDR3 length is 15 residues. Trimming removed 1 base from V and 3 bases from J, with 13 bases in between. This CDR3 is CASSLFGGKDTEAFF. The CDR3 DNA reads TGTGCCAGCAGCTTGTTTGGGGGGAAGGACACTGAAGCTTTCTTT. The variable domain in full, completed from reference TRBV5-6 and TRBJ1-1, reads DAGVTQSPTHLIKTRGQQVTLRCSPKSGHDTVSWYQQALGQGPQFIFQYYEEEERQRGNFPDRFSGHQFPNYSSELNVNALLLGDSALYLCASSLFGGKDTEAFFGQGTRLTVV.

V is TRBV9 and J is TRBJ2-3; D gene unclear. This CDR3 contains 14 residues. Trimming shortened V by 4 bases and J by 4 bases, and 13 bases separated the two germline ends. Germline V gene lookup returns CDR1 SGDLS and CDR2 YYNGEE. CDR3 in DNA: TGTGCCAGCAGCCCAATACTTTCCCCAGATACGCAGTATTTT. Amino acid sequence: CASSPILSPDTQYF.

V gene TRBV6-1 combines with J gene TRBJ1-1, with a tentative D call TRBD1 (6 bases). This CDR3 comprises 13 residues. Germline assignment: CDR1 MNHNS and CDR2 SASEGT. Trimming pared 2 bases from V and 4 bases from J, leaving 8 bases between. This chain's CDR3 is CASSETRGTEAFF. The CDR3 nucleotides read TGTGCCAGCAGTGAAACCAGGGGCACTGAAGCTTTCTTT.

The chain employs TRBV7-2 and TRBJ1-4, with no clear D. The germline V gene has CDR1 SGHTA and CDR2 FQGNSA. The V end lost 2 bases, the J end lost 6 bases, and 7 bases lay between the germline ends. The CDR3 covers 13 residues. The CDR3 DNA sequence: TGTGCCAGCAGCTTATATATCGATGAAAAACTGTTTTTT. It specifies CASSLYIDEKLFF.

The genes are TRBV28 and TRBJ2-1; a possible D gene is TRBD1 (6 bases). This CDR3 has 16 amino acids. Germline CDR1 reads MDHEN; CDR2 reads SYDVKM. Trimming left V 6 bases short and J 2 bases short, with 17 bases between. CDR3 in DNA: TGTGCCAGCAGCGATACTCAGGGGATACCCTACAATGAGCAGTTCTTC. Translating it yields CASSDTQGIPYNEQFF.

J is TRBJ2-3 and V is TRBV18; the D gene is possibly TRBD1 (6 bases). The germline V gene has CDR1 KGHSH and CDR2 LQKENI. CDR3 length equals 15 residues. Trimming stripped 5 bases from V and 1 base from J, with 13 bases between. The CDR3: CASSSQGYGTDTQYF. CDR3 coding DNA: TGTGCCAGCTCAAGTCAGGGGTACGGCACAGATACGCAGTATTTT.

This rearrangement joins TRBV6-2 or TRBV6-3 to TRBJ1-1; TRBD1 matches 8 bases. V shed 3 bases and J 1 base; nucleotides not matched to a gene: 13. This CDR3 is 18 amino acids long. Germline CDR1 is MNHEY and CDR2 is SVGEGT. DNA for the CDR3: TGTGCCAGCAGTTATCGGGCGTTGCAGGGGGCGCGGAACACTGAAGCTTTCTTT. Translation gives CASSYRALQGARNTEAFF.

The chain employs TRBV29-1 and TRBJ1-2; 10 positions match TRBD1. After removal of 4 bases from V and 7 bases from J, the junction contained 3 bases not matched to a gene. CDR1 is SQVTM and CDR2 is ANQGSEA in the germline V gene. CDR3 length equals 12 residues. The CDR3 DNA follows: TGCAGCGTTGCGGGACAGGGGAGTGGCTACACCTTC. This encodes CSVAGQGSGYTF.

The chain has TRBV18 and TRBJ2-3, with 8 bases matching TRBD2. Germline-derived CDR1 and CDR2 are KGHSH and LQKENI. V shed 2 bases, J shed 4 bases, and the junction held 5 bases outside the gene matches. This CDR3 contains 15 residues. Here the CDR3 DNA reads TGTGCCAGCTCACCAGGGCCAGCGGGAGCAGATACGCAGTATTTT. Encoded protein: CASSPGPAGADTQYF.

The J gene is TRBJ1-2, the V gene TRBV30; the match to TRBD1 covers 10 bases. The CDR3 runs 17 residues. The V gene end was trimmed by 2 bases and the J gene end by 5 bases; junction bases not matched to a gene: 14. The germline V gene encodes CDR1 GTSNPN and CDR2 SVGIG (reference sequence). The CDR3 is CAWSSFEKPGQGYGYTF. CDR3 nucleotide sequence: TGTGCCTGGAGTTCATTTGAGAAACCGGGACAGGGGTATGGCTACACCTTC.

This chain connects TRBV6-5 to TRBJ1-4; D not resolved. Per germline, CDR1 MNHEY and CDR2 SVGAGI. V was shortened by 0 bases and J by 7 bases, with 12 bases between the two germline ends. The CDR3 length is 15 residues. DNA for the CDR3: TGTGCCAGCAGTTACTCGTCGGTAGGGCCTGAAAAACTGTTTTTT. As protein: CASSYSSVGPEKLFF.

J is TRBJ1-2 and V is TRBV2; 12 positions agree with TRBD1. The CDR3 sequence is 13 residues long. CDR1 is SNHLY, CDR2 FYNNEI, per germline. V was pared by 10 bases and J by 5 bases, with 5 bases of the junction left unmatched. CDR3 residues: CAIGTGGAYGYTF. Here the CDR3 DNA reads TGTGCCATTGGGACAGGGGGCGCGTATGGCTACACCTTC.

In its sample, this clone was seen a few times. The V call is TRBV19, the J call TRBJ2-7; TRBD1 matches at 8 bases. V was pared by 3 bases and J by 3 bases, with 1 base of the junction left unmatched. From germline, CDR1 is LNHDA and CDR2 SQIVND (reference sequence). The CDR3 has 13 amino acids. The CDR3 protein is CASSIDRGYEQYF. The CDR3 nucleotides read TGTGCCAGTAGTATCGACAGGGGCTACGAGCAGTACTTC.

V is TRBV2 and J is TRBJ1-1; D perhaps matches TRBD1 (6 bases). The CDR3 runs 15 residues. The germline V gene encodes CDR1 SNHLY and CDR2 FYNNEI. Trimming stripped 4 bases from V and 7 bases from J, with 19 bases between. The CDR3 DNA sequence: TGTGCCAGCAGTGGTGCCCTCGGGGGGGGCGTTGAAGCTTTCTTT. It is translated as CASSGALGGGVEAFF.

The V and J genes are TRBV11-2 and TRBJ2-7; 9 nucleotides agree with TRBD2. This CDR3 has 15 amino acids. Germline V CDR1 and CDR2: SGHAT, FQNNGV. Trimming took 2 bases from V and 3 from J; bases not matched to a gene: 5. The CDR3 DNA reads TGTGCCAGCAGCTTAACTAGCGGGCCTTACTACGAGCAGTACTTC. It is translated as CASSLTSGPYYEQYF.

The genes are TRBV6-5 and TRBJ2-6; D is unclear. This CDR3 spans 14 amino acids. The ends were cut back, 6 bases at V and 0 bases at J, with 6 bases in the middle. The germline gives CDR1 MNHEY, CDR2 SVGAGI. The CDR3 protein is CASRDYSGANVLTF. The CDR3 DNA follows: TGTGCCAGCAGGGATTACTCTGGGGCCAACGTCCTGACTTTC.

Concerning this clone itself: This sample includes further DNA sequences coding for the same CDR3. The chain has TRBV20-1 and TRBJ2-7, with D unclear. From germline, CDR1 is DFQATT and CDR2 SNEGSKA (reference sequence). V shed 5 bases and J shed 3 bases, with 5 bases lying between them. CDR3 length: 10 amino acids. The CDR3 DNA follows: TGCAGTGCTGGGATCTACGAGCAGTACTTC. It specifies CSAGIYEQYF.

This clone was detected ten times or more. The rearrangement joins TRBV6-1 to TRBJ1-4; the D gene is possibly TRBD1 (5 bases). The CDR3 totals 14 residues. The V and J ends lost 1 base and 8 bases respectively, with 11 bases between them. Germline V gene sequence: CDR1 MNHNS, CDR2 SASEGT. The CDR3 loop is CASSEGQGPEKLFF. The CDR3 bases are TGTGCCAGCAGTGAAGGGCAGGGCCCCGAAAAACTGTTTTTT.

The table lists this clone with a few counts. The CDR3 DNA follows: TGCGCCAGCAGCCACGGGACAGGACCGAACTACGAGCAGTACTTC. This encodes CASSHGTGPNYEQYF. V and J are TRBV5-1 and TRBJ2-7; 8 bases map to TRBD1. Germline CDR1 SGHRS, CDR2 YFSETQ. The CDR3 runs 15 residues. With V trimmed by 4 bases and J by 3 bases, 9 bases remained unmatched.

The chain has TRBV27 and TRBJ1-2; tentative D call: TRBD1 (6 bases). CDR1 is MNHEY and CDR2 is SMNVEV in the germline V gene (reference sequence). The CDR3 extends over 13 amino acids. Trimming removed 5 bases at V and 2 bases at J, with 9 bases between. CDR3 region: CASSDTGNYGYTF. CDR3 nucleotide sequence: TGTGCCAGCAGTGATACAGGGAACTATGGCTACACCTTC.